One sample yielded the 9 T cell receptor beta chains listed below, sequenced in a study of blood T cells in healthy people across ages. A second PCR of about 6 to 12 cycles used a sample-barcoded 5' primer and a J-beta primer mix. One entry per CDR3 protein, called by TCRdb with MiXCR from the 5' RACE reads. The data hold 980,000 or so distinct CDR3 sequences, with around 48% observed a single time. The specimen sequenced was blood. These receptors originate from a man younger than 45 in good health.

As concerns this clonotype: A read error may explain this, as a much larger clone is one base away. V and J are TRBV11-2 and TRBJ2-1, with TRBD1 identical over 8 bases. Judging by the DNA end, TRBJ2-7 fits better; the J call may be wrong. There are 12 residues in the CDR3. Per the germline V gene, CDR1 is SGHAT and CDR2 is FQNNGV. CDR3: CASSVGTGEQYF. The CDR3 nucleotides read TGTGCCAGCAGCGTTGGGACAGGTGAGCAGTACTTC.

The V and J genes are TRBV11-1 and TRBJ2-2; no reliable D call. The CDR3 sequence is 15 residues long. Germline V gene sequence: CDR1 SGHAT, CDR2 FQDESV (reference sequence). Trimming removed 5 bases from V and 1 base from J, with 11 bases in between. The DNA of the CDR3 is TGTGCCAGCAGCCAACCTACCCTGAACACCGGGGAGCTGTTTTTT. It yields the protein CASSQPTLNTGELFF.

This clonotype occurred many times. V and J are TRBV7-2 and TRBJ2-3, with no clear D. Germline values: CDR1 SGHTA, CDR2 FQGNSA. CDR3 length equals 12 residues. Trimming cost V 5 bases and J 4 bases, with 7 bases left between them. In DNA form, the CDR3 reads TGTGCCAGCAGCCAATATTCAGATACGCAGTATTTT. Amino acid sequence: CASSQYSDTQYF.

Worth noting for this clonotype: A much larger clone differs from this one at a single base, so this may be a read error. The chain employs TRBV4-1 and TRBJ2-5; D perhaps matches TRBD2 (6 bases). The J call may be in error: the DNA end matches TRBJ2-7 better. From germline, CDR1 is MGHRA and CDR2 YSYEKL. This CDR3 region has 13 residues. In DNA, the CDR3 is TGCGCCGGCAGCCAAGCAGCGGGCTACGAGCAGTACTTC. Translation: CAGSQAAGYEQYF.

This clonotype occurred a few times. The CDR3 DNA follows: TGCAGCGGCCTCGCTACTAGCGGGGGCTACAATGAGCAGTTCTTC. This gives the protein CSGLATSGGYNEQFF. V gene TRBV29-1 combines with J gene TRBJ2-1, with 11 nucleotides matching TRBD2. This CDR3 region has 15 residues. V was clipped by 7 bases and J by 3 bases; unmatched bases: 8. Germline lookup yields CDR1 SQVTM and CDR2 ANQGSEA.

This clonotype was seen only a few times. The chain uses TRBV20-1 and TRBJ1-2; 9 nucleotides align to TRBD1. Germline V gene sequence: CDR1 DFQATT, CDR2 SNEGSKA (reference sequence). This CDR3 region has 14 residues. The V gene end was trimmed by 0 bases and the J gene end by 7 bases; junction bases not matched to a gene: 6. CDR3 bases: TGCAGTGCTAGAGAGGGAACAGGGGGCCGTGGCTACACCTTC. Its translation: CSAREGTGGRGYTF.

The chain joins TRBV10-3 to TRBJ2-2; D gene uncertain. The germline V and J ends were trimmed by 6 bases and 1 base, with 12 bases remaining between them. The germline CDR1 and CDR2 sequences are ENHRY and SYGVKD. The CDR3 has 15 residues. CDR3 nucleotide sequence: TGTGCCATCAGCCCCCAAGCAGGGAACACCGGGGAGCTGTTTTTT. Residues: CAISPQAGNTGELFF.

The chain links TRBV7-3 to TRBJ1-2; no clear D. V was trimmed by 4 bases and J by 4 bases, leaving 16 bases between them. CDR3 length: 15 amino acids. Germline-derived CDR1 and CDR2 are SGHTA and FQGTGA. Here the CDR3 DNA reads TGTGCCAGCAGCTCATTACTCGGGGTGGGCTATGGCTACACCTTC. This translates into CASSSLLGVGYGYTF.

The V and J genes are TRBV29-1 and TRBJ2-1; 13 bases agree with TRBD2. J gave up 2 bases and V 7 bases, and 8 bases lay outside the gene matches. Germline V gene data show CDR1 as SQVTM and CDR2 as ANQGSEA. This CDR3 is 16 amino acids long. The CDR3 is CSALAGGPPTYNEQFF. CDR3 bases: TGCAGCGCACTAGCGGGGGGGCCTCCGACCTACAATGAGCAGTTCTTC.